These 3 T cell receptor beta chains originate from one sample sequenced in a study of T-cell reconstitution after alpha-beta-depleted transplantation in children. The TCRbeta library was prepared with unique molecular identifiers. One entry per CDR3 protein, called by TCRdb with MiXCR from the PCR reads. Altogether roughly 300,000 distinct CDR3 sequences are present, roughly 11% being singletons, with the ten largest covering 20% to 30%. This specimen was peripheral blood, taken 180 days after TCRalphabeta/CD19-depleted stem cell transplant. These receptors all stem from a male patient between 2 and 10 years old who had a stem cell transplant for chronic granulomatous disease, so the T cells may come from the graft donor.

This clonotype was observed many times. DNA of the CDR3: TGTGCCAGCAGCTTTGGAGGGCCCCCTAGCACAGATACGCAGTATTTT. Its translation: CASSFGGPPSTDTQYF. The rearrangement joins TRBV7-2 to TRBJ2-3, with D maybe TRBD2 (6 bases). The CDR3 is made up of 16 amino acids. Between the trimmed V and J ends, which lost 3 bases and 0 bases, there was a span of 13 bases. The germline V gene has CDR1 SGHTA and CDR2 FQGNSA.

There are a few counts of this clonotype. The rearrangement joins TRBV4-3 to TRBJ2-7; no definite D call. The CDR3 contains 16 residues. Trimming shortened V by 0 bases and J by 3 bases, and 15 bases separated the two germline ends. Per the germline V gene, CDR1 is LGHNA and CDR2 is YSLEER. The CDR3 nucleotides read TGCGCCAGCAGCCAAGAAGGAAGGGTAGGCTACTACGAGCAGTACTTC. Its translation is CASSQEGRVGYYEQYF.

This clonotype occurred many times. V gene TRBV25-1 combines with J gene TRBJ2-3, with D perhaps assigned TRBD1 or TRBD2 (5 bases each). The CDR3 is 15 amino acids. V lost 1 base, J lost 5 bases, and 13 bases lay in between. CDR1 is MGHDK, CDR2 SYGVNS, per germline. The CDR3 loop reads CASSEFLGAGDTQYF. The CDR3 coding sequence is TGTGCCAGCAGTGAATTTCTAGGGGCGGGAGATACGCAGTATTTT. Variable domain in full (rest from reference TRBV25-1 and TRBJ2-3): EADIYQTPRYLVIGTGKKITLECSQTMGHDKMYWYQQDPGMELHLIHYSYGVNSTEKGDLSSESTVSRIRTEHFPLTLESARPSHTSQYLCASSEFLGAGDTQYFGPGTRLTVL.